The 26 T cell receptor beta chains below come from one sample, sequenced in a study of CD8 T cells in ankylosing spondylitis. TCRdb independently ran MiXCR on the 5' RACE reads; one entry per CDR3 protein. The profile shows about 160,000 distinct CDR3 sequences, around 17% of them singletons. Sequencing input: blood, either unsorted or a sorted T cell fraction (not recorded which). These receptors originate from a male donor with ankylosing spondylitis or in good health (not recorded which).

There are many counts of this clonotype. The rearrangement uses TRBV20-1 and TRBJ2-4; D unclear. Germline V gene sequence: CDR1 DFQATT, CDR2 SNEGSKA (reference sequence). Between the trimmed V and J ends, which lost 3 bases and 0 bases, there was a span of 6 bases. The CDR3 extends over 13 amino acids. The CDR3 sequence: CSASGLAKNIQYF. The CDR3 DNA follows: TGCAGTGCTAGCGGGTTAGCCAAAAACATTCAGTACTTC.

The rearrangement links TRBV2 to TRBJ2-3; tentatively, D is TRBD1 or TRBD2 (5 bases each). From germline, CDR1 is SNHLY and CDR2 FYNNEI. There are 13 residues in the CDR3. Deletions cut 4 bases from V and 2 bases from J, with 7 bases between. The CDR3 DNA is TGTGCCAGCAGTGGGGACCACACAGATACGCAGTATTTT. As protein: CASSGDHTDTQYF.

There are a few counts of this clonotype. The chain employs TRBV10-3 and TRBJ2-1, with TRBD2 identical over 7 bases. V shed 0 bases and J 5 bases; nucleotides not matched to a gene: 10. The CDR3 runs to 17 residues. Germline V gives CDR1 ENHRY, CDR2 SYGVKD. The CDR3 nucleotides read TGTGCCATCAGTGAGTCGAGTCGCAGCGGGAAACACAATGAGCAGTTCTTC. The encoded protein is CAISESSRSGKHNEQFF.

This clonotype showed up many times. The genes are TRBV5-1 and TRBJ2-1; 10 nucleotides match TRBD2. CDR3 length: 15 amino acids. The germline CDR1 and CDR2 sequences are SGHRS and YFSETQ. Trimming removed 3 bases from V and 10 bases from J; junction bases left unmatched: 10. CDR3 loop: CASSSSSGSWGEQFF. CDR3 DNA: TGCGCCAGCAGCTCTTCTAGCGGGAGCTGGGGCGAGCAGTTCTTC.

In its sample, this clonotype was seen many times. J is TRBJ2-3 and V is TRBV27; 8 bases agree with TRBD2. Trimming at V came to 5 bases and at J to 2 bases, leaving 6 bases not matched to a gene. The CDR3 spans 15 residues. Germline CDR1 MNHEY, CDR2 SMNVEV (reference sequence). CDR3 protein: CASSRPGGHTDTQYF. The CDR3 coding sequence is TGTGCCAGCAGTAGACCGGGAGGGCACACAGATACGCAGTATTTT.

This clonotype has ten or more counts. The CDR3 protein is CASSSNGSGVETQYF. The CDR3 DNA reads TGCGCCAGCAGCTCGAACGGGAGTGGCGTAGAGACCCAGTACTTC. V and J are TRBV5-1 and TRBJ2-5; the D gene is possibly TRBD2 (6 bases). The germline gives CDR1 SGHRS, CDR2 YFSETQ. The germline V and J ends were trimmed by 3 bases and 4 bases, with 16 bases remaining between them. The CDR3 contains 15 residues.

This clonotype was seen a handful of times. One end of the junction is discordant with germline, which a read error may explain. CDR3 residues: CVRSPRYGRGRSNCSGANVLTF. CDR3 nucleotides: TGTGTCAGAAGCCCGCGATATGGCAGGGGGCGTTCGAATTGCTCTGGGGCCAACGTCCTGACTTTC. The gene calls are TRBV5-3 and TRBJ2-6; TRBD1 aligns across 8 bases. TRBV5-3 has ORF status, its function being uncertain. The length of the CDR3 is 22 residues.

The rearrangement links TRBV24-1 to TRBJ2-1; 8 nucleotides match TRBD2. The V gene's germline CDR1 is KGHDR and CDR2 SFDVKD. The ends lost 7 bases at V and 1 base at J; junction bases unmatched: 5. CDR3 length: 15 amino acids. CDR3 coding DNA: TGTGCCACCAGACCCTCGGGAGGGTCCTACAATGAGCAGTTCTTC. Amino acids: CATRPSGGSYNEQFF.

The genes are TRBV19 and TRBJ1-5, with D uncertain. V was cut by 4 bases and J by 5 bases, with 9 bases left in between. The CDR3 contains 13 residues. Germline V CDR1 and CDR2: LNHDA, SQIVND (reference sequence). CDR3 sequence reads: CASSNGVDQPQHF. The CDR3 bases are TGTGCCAGTAGTAATGGGGTGGATCAGCCCCAGCATTTT.

The chain links TRBV5-1 to TRBJ2-1, with 7 bases identical to TRBD2. V was clipped by 4 bases and J by 2 bases; unmatched bases: 9. This CDR3 spans 16 amino acids. Looked up from germline, CDR1 is SGHRS and CDR2 is YFSETQ. CDR3 amino acids: CASSRPGLRTYNEQFF. The CDR3 DNA sequence: TGCGCCAGCAGCCGGCCGGGACTACGGACCTACAATGAGCAGTTCTTC.

This clonotype has at least ten counts. The chain employs TRBV29-1 and TRBJ2-1, with 9 nucleotides matching TRBD2. Germline V gene lookup returns CDR1 SQVTM and CDR2 ANQGSEA. V was pared by 2 bases and J by 13 bases, with 6 bases of the junction left unmatched. CDR3 size: 12 residues. Here the CDR3 reads CSVEWLAGVQFF. The CDR3 DNA sequence: TGCAGCGTTGAATGGTTAGCGGGGGTACAGTTCTTC.

The chain has TRBV6-1 and TRBJ2-7; tentative D call: TRBD2 (5 bases). V was trimmed by 7 bases and J by 2 bases, leaving 15 bases between them. Germline CDR1 reads MNHNS; CDR2 reads SASEGT. This CDR3 is 14 amino acids long. The CDR3 sequence: CASTQNGETYEQYF. For the CDR3, the DNA is TGTGCCAGCACCCAAAACGGGGAAACCTACGAGCAGTACTTC.

This clonotype occurred many times. The V call is TRBV20-1, the J call TRBJ1-2; D ambiguous. Germline assignment: CDR1 DFQATT and CDR2 SNEGSKA (reference sequence). The CDR3 runs to 14 residues. V lost 0 bases, J lost 7 bases, and 15 bases lay in between. CDR3 loop: CSARDAGKEVGYTF. CDR3 in DNA: TGCAGTGCTAGAGACGCGGGGAAGGAGGTTGGCTACACCTTC.

The genes are TRBV30 and TRBJ1-2, with no clear D. CDR3 length equals 12 residues. Germline assignment: CDR1 GTSNPN and CDR2 SVGIG (reference sequence). V was shortened by 3 bases and J by 4 bases, with 9 bases between the two germline ends. This CDR3 is CAWRGASYGYTF. Here the CDR3 DNA reads TGTGCCTGGAGGGGAGCATCCTATGGCTACACCTTC.

Concerning this clonotype: A junction boundary mismatches the germline segment, possibly from a read error. CDR3 region: CVSSLKGVQGEKLFF. CDR3 coding DNA: TGTGTCAGCAGCTTAAAGGGGGTACAAGGGGAAAAACTGTTTTTT. The chain recombines TRBV7-6 with TRBJ1-4; D perhaps matches TRBD1 (6 bases). Per germline, CDR1 SGHVS and CDR2 FNYEAQ. This CDR3 spans 15 amino acids. Full variable domain (remainder filled in from reference TRBV7-6 and TRBJ1-4): GAGVSQSPRYKVTKRGQDVALRCDPISGHVSLYWYRQALGQGPEFLTYFNYEAQQDKSGLPNDRFSAERPEGSISTLTIQRTEQRDSAMYRCVSSLKGVQGEKLFFGSGTQLSVL.

This clonotype was seen many times. This rearrangement joins TRBV5-1 to TRBJ2-7, with a possible D match to TRBD1 (6 bases). CDR1 is SGHRS, CDR2 YFSETQ, per germline. The V and J ends lost 0 bases and 1 base respectively, with 11 bases between them. CDR3 length equals 15 residues. This CDR3 reads CASSLAAGDSYEQYF. The CDR3 coding sequence is TGCGCCAGCAGCTTGGCGGCAGGGGATTCCTACGAGCAGTACTTC.

This chain connects TRBV30 to TRBJ1-2; a possible D gene is TRBD1 (5 bases). Germline CDR1 and CDR2: GTSNPN and SVGIG (reference sequence). There are 14 residues in the CDR3. Trimming shortened V by 3 bases and J by 5 bases, and 16 bases separated the two germline ends. The CDR3 spells CAWSGPGPGYGYTF. In DNA, the CDR3 is TGTGCCTGGAGCGGCCCGGGACCAGGGTATGGCTACACCTTC.

For this clonotype: This may come from a read error, since a much larger clone is one base off. The chain is built from TRBV5-5 and TRBJ2-2; unclear D gene. Germline loops: CDR1 SGHKS, CDR2 YYEKEE (reference sequence). V was pared by 1 base and J by 1 base, with 5 bases between. This CDR3 comprises 14 residues. CDR3 protein: CASSLMWNTGELFF. CDR3 coding DNA: TGTGCCAGCAGCTTGATGTGGAACACCGGGGAGCTGTTTTTT.

This chain connects TRBV20-1 to TRBJ2-7; D call uncertain. The V and J ends lost 0 bases and 9 bases respectively, with 15 bases between them. The V gene's germline CDR1 is DFQATT and CDR2 SNEGSKA (reference sequence). CDR3 size: 13 residues. The CDR3 protein is CSARDLAGRMQYF. CDR3 DNA sequence: TGCAGTGCTAGAGATTTGGCAGGAAGGATGCAGTACTTC.

As concerns this clonotype: A clone one base away is much larger, so this may be a read error. This chain uses TRBV9 with TRBJ2-2; D unresolved. Germline CDR1 SGDLS, CDR2 YYNGEE. V lost 3 bases to trimming and J lost 3 bases, with 9 bases between them. This CDR3 has 14 residues. In nucleotides, the CDR3 is TGTGCCAGCAGCGATAATACCTACACCGGGGAGCTGTTTTTT. As protein: CASSDNTYTGELFF.

This clonotype has a count of ten or more. The rearrangement joins TRBV20-1 to TRBJ2-7; D is ambiguous. V gave up 3 bases and J gave up 2 bases, with 5 bases separating them. Germline assignment: CDR1 DFQATT and CDR2 SNEGSKA (reference sequence). The CDR3 is 11 residues long. CDR3 amino acids: CSARDTYEQYF. As DNA, the CDR3 is TGCAGTGCTAGGGATACCTACGAGCAGTACTTC.

V is TRBV19 and J is TRBJ1-1; no clear D. Trimming left V 4 bases short and J 4 bases short, with 10 bases between. Germline V gene data show CDR1 as LNHDA and CDR2 as SQIVND (reference sequence). CDR3 length: 13 residues. The CDR3 nucleotides are TGTGCCAGTAGTACCCGTGAGGGCACTGAAGCTTTCTTT. Its translation: CASSTREGTEAFF.

This clonotype has a count of ten or more. The chain employs TRBV24-1 and TRBJ2-5; D not certain. Germline CDR1 is KGHDR and CDR2 is SFDVKD. CDR3 length equals 12 residues. The V and J ends lost 10 bases and 5 bases respectively, with 13 bases between them. This CDR3 is CATSPDRETQYF. CDR3 bases: TGTGCCACGAGCCCCGATCGGGAGACCCAGTACTTC.

This clonotype was picked up many times. The rearrangement links TRBV5-1 to TRBJ2-7, with D perhaps TRBD1 or TRBD2 (5 bases each). In germline, CDR1 is SGHRS, CDR2 YFSETQ. This CDR3 comprises 14 residues. V lost 4 bases and J lost 1, with 12 bases in between. The CDR3 sequence: CASSGAGSSYEQYF. The DNA for the CDR3 is TGCGCCAGCAGCGGAGCAGGGAGTTCCTACGAGCAGTACTTC.

With respect to this clonotype: Mismatch with germline at one junction end may stem from a read error. The chain combines TRBV5-1 with TRBJ2-1, with 8 bases fitting TRBD1. The CDR3 runs to 14 residues. Looked up from germline, CDR1 is SGHRS and CDR2 is YFSETQ. CDR3 amino acids: CASSWGQENKEQFF. Written as DNA, the CDR3 is TGCGCCAGCAGCTGGGGACAGGAGAACAAGGAGCAGTTCTTC.

This rearrangement joins TRBV3-1 to TRBJ2-7, with D uncertain. The CDR3 has 14 amino acids. V lost 4 bases and J lost 3, with 13 bases in between. The germline V gene has CDR1 LGHDT and CDR2 YNNKEL (reference sequence). Here the CDR3 reads CASSPSNLNYEQYF. In DNA, the CDR3 is TGTGCCAGCAGCCCCTCCAACTTGAACTACGAGCAGTACTTC.